Below are 4 T cell receptor beta chains sequenced from a single sample in a study of T cell responses to AZD1222 COVID-19 vaccine. Only in-frame clones appear in the TCRdb table, and some are missing; sequencing was by immunoSEQ multiplex PCR. Among just under 55,000 clones listed, around nine tenths were seen once. The sequences come from peripheral blood, collected on day 0 of AZD1222 vaccination. These receptors all come from an adult in good health.

This rearrangement joins TRBV19 to TRBJ1-1; unclear D gene. V was cut by 7 bases and J by 4 bases, with 10 bases left in between. This CDR3 is built from 12 residues. The V gene's germline CDR1 is LNHDA and CDR2 SQIVND (reference sequence). This CDR3 reads CASINEITEAFF. CDR3 DNA: TGTGCCAGTATTAACGAGATCACTGAAGCTTTCTTT. The full variable domain, its missing parts supplied by reference TRBV19 and TRBJ1-1, is DGGITQSPKYLFRKEGQNVTLSCEQNLNHDAMYWYRQDPGQGLRLIYYSQIVNDFQKGDIAEGYSVSREKKESFPLTVTSAQKNPTAFYLCASINEITEAFFGQGTRLTVV.

The chain combines TRBV30 with TRBJ1-5; tentative D call: TRBD1 (5 bases). V gave up 1 base and J gave up 7 bases, with 11 bases separating them. The CDR3 spans 13 residues. CDR1 is GTSNPN and CDR2 is SVGIG in the germline V gene (reference sequence). CDR3 loop: CAWSAPGGQPQHF. DNA for the CDR3: TGTGCCTGGAGTGCTCCCGGGGGGCAGCCCCAGCATTTT.

Here the CDR3 reads CASSPNTPGPSAEAFF. DNA of the CDR3: TGTGCCAGCAGTCCAAATACTCCGGGTCCCTCGGCTGAAGCTTTCTTT. The rearrangement joins TRBV2 to TRBJ1-1; D unclear. Trimming pared 5 bases from V and 6 bases from J, leaving 22 bases between. Germline lookup yields CDR1 SNHLY and CDR2 FYNNEI. The CDR3 extends over 16 amino acids.

V usage is TRBV9 and J usage is TRBJ1-5; the D gene is possibly TRBD1 (6 bases). The CDR3 consists of 13 residues. Per the germline V gene, CDR1 is SGDLS and CDR2 is YYNGEE. V was trimmed by 2 bases and J by 7 bases, leaving 10 bases between them. The CDR3 DNA reads as TGTGCCAGCAGCGTCGGACAGCAGCAGCCCCAGCATTTT. Translated, it gives CASSVGQQQPQHF.